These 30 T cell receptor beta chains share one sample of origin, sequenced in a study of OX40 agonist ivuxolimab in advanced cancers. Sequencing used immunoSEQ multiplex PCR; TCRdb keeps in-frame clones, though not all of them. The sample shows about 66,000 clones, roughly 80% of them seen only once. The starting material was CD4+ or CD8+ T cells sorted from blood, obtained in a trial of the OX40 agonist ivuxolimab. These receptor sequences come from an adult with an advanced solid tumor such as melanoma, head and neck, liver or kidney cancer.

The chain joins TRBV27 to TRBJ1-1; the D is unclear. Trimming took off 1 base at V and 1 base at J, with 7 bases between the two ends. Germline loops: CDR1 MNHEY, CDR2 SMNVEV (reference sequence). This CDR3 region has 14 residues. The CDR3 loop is CASSLYDRNTEAFF. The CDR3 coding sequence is TGTGCCAGCAGTTTATACGACCGGAACACTGAAGCTTTCTTT.

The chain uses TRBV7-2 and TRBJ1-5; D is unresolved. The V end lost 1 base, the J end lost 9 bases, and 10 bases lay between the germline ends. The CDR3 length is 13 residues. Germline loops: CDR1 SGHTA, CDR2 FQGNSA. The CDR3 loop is CASSLEVEMPQHF. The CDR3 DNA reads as TGTGCCAGCAGCTTAGAAGTTGAGATGCCCCAGCATTTT.

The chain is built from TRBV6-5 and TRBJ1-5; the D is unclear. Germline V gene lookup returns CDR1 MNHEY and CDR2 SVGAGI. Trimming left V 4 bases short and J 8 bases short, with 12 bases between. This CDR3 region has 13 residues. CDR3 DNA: TGTGCCAGCAGTTTGACGGGTGGGGAGCCCCAGCATTTT. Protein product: CASSLTGGEPQHF.

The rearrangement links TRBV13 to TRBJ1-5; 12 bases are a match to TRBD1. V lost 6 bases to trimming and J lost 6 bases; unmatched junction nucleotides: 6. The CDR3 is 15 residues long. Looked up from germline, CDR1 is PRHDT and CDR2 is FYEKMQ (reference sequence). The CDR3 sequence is CASSEGTGGFQPQHF. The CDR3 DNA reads TGTGCCAGCAGTGAAGGGACAGGGGGCTTTCAGCCCCAGCATTTT.

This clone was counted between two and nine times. The CDR3 protein is CASSLKGVGEAFF. The CDR3 bases are TGTGCCAGCAGCTTGAAAGGAGTCGGTGAAGCTTTCTTT. This chain joins TRBV5-6 and TRBJ1-1; D ambiguous. Looked up from germline, CDR1 is SGHDT and CDR2 is YYEEEE. Trimming stripped 1 base from V and 7 bases from J, with 11 bases between. The CDR3 is made up of 13 amino acids.

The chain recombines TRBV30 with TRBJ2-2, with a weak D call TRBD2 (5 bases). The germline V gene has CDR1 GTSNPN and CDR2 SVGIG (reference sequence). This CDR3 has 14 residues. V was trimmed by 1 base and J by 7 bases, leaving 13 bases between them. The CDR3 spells CAWSGTGGYGELFF. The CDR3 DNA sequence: TGTGCCTGGAGTGGGACCGGAGGCTACGGGGAGCTGTTTTTT.

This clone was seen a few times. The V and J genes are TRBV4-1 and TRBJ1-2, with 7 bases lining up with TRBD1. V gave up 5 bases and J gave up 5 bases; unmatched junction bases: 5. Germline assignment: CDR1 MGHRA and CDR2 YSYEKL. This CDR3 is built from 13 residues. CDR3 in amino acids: CASSFQGVYGYTF. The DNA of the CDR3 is TGCGCCAGCAGCTTCCAGGGGGTGTATGGCTACACCTTC.

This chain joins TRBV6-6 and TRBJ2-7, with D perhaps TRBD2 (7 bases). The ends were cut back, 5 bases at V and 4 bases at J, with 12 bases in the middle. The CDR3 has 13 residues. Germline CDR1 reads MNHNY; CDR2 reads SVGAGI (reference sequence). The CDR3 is CASSPAGAYEQYV. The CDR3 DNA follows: TGTGCCAGCAGTCCCGCGGGGGCGTACGAGCAGTACGTC.

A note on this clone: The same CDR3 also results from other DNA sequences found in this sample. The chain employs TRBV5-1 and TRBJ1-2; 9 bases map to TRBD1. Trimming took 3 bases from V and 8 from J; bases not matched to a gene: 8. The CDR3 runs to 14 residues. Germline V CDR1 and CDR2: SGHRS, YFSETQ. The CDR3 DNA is TGCGCCAGCAGCTCCCAGGGACAGGGAGACGGCTACACCTTC. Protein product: CASSSQGQGDGYTF.

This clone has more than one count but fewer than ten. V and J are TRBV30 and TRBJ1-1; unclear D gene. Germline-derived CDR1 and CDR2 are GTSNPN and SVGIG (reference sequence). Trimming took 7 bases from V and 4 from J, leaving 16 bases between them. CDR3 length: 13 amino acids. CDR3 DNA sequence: TGTGCCTCAGTGCCCGAGGTAGGCACTGAAGCTTTCTTT. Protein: CASVPEVGTEAFF.

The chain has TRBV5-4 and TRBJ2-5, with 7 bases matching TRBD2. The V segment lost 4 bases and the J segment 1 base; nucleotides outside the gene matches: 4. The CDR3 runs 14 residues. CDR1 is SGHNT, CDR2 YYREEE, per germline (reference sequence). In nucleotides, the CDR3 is TGTGCCAGCAGCCCCGGGACTACCCAAGAGACCCAGTACTTC. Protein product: CASSPGTTQETQYF.

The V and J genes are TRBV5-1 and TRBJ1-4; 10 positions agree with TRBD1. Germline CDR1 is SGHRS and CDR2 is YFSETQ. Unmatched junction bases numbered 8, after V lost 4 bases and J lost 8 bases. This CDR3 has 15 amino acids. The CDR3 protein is CASSREGQGREKLFF. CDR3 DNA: TGCGCCAGCAGCCGGGAGGGACAGGGGCGGGAAAAACTGTTTTTT.

DNA for the CDR3: TGTGCCAGCAGTCTAGATAGCGGGACAGGCACCGGGGAGCTGTTTTTT. Protein: CASSLDSGTGTGELFF. The chain links TRBV28 to TRBJ2-2; tentatively, D is TRBD1 or TRBD2 (8 bases each). From germline, CDR1 is MDHEN and CDR2 SYDVKM. This CDR3 comprises 16 residues. V was shortened by 5 bases and J by 4 bases, with 17 bases between the two germline ends.

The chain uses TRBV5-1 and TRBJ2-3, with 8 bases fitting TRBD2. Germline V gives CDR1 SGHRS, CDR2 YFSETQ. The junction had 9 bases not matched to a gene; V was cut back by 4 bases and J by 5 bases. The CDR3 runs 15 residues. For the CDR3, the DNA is TGCGCCAGCAGCCCAATCACGGGGGGGCAAGATACGCAGTATTTT. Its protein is CASSPITGGQDTQYF.

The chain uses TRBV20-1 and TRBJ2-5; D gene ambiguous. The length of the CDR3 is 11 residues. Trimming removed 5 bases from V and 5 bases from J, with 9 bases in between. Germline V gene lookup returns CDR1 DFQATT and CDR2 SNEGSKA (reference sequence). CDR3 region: CSASEWETQYF. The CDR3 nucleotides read TGCAGTGCTTCTGAATGGGAGACCCAGTACTTC.

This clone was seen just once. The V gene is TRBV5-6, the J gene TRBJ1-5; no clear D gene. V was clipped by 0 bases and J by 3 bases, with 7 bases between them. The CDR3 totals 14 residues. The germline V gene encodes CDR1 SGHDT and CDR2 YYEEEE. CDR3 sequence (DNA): TGTGCCAGCAGCTTGGGGACGGTCAATCAGCCCCAGCATTTT. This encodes CASSLGTVNQPQHF.

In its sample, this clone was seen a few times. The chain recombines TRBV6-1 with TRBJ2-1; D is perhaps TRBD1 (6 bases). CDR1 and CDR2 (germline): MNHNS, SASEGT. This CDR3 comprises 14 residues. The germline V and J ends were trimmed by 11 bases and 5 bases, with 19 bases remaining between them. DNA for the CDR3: TGTGCCGTGACAGGAAGGGGGAGAAACAATGAGCAGTTCTTC. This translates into CAVTGRGRNNEQFF.

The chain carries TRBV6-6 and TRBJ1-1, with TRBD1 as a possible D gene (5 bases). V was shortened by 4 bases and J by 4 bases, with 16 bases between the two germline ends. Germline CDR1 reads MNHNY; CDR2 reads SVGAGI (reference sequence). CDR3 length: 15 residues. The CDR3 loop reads CASSSGSEGSTEAFF. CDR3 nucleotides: TGTGCCAGCAGTTCCGGCTCGGAGGGGAGCACTGAAGCTTTCTTT.

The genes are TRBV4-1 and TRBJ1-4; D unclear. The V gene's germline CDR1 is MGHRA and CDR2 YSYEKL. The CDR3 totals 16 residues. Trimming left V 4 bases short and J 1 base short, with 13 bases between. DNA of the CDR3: TGCGCCAGCAGCCCGGCCCCAGTGGGAACTAATGAAAAACTGTTTTTT. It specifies CASSPAPVGTNEKLFF.

CDR3 nucleotides: TGCGCCAGCAGCTTGGCGGTCACCTACGAGCAGTACTTC. Translation gives CASSLAVTYEQYF. The chain uses TRBV5-1 and TRBJ2-7, with D unclear. V shed 0 bases and J shed 2 bases, with 6 bases lying between them. Germline V gene data show CDR1 as SGHRS and CDR2 as YFSETQ. This CDR3 is built from 13 residues.

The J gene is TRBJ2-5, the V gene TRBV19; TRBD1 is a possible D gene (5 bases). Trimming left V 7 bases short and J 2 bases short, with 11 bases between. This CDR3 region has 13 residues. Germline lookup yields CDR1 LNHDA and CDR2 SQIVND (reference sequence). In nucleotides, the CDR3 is TGTGCCAGTAACCTTCCAGGGCAAGAGACCCAGTACTTC. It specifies CASNLPGQETQYF.

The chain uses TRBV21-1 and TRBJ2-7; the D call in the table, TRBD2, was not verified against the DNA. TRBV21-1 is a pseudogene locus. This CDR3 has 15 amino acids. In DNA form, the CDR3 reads TGTGCCAGCAGCAAAGTGGGTAGCGGGGACGACGAGCAGTACGTC. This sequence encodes CASSKVGSGDDEQYV.

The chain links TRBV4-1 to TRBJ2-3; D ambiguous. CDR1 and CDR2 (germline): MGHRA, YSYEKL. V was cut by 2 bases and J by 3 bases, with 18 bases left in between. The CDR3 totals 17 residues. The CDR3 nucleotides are TGCGCCAGCAGCCAAATCCAGGCCCCCATGGGGACAGATACGCAGTATTTT. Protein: CASSQIQAPMGTDTQYF.

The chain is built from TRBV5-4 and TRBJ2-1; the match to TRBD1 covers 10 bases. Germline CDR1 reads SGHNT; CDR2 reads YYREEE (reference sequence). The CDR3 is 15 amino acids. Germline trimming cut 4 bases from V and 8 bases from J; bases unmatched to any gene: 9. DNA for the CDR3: TGTGCCAGCAGCGACCCCCGGGACAGGGGAGATGAGCAGTTCTTC. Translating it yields CASSDPRDRGDEQFF.

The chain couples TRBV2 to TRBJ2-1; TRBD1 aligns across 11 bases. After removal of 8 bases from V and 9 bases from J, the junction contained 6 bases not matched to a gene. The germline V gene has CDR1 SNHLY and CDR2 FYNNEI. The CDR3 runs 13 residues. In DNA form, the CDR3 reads TGTGCCAGCGTGGGACAGGGGGTAGGTGAGCAGTTCTTC. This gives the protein CASVGQGVGEQFF.

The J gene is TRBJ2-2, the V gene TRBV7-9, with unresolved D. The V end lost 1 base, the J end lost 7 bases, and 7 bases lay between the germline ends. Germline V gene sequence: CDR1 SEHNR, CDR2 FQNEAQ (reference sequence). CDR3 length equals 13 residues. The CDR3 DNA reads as TGTGCCAGCAGCTTAGAGGTGGACGGGGAGCTGTTTTTT. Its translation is CASSLEVDGELFF. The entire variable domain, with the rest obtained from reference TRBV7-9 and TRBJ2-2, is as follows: DTGVSQNPRHKITKRGQNVTFRCDPISEHNRLYWYRQTLGQGPEFLTYFQNEAQLEKSRLLSDRFSAERPKGSFSTLEIQRTEQGDSAMYLCASSLEVDGELFFGEGSRLTVL.

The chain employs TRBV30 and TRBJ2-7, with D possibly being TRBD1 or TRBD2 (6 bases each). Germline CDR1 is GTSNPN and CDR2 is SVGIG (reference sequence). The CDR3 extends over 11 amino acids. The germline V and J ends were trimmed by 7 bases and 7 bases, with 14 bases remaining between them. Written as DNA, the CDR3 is TGTGCCTCGGGTAGGGGGGAGGAGCAGTACTTC. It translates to CASGRGEEQYF. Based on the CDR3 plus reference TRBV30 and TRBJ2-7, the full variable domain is SQTIHQWPATLVQPVGSPLSLECTVEGTSNPNLYWYRQAAGRGLQLLFYSVGIGQISSEVPQNLSASRPQDRQFILSSKKLLLSDSGFYLCASGRGEEQYFGPGTRLTVT.

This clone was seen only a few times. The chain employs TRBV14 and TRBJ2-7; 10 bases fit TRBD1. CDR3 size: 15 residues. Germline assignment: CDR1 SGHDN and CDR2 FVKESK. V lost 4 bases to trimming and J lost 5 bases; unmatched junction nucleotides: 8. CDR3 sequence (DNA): TGTGCCAGCAGCCGGTCTTGGGACAGGGGACACGAGCAGTACTTC. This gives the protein CASSRSWDRGHEQYF.

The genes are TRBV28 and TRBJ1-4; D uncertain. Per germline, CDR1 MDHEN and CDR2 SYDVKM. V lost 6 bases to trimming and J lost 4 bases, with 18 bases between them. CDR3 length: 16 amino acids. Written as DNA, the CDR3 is TGTGCCAGCAGCCAATCACGCGGCGCGGGTAATGAAAAACTGTTTTTT. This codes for CASSQSRGAGNEKLFF.

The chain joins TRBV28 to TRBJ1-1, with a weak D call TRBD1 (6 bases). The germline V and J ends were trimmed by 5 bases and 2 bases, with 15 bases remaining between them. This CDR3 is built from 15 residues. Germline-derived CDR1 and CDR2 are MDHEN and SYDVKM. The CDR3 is CASSPSDRSNTEAFF. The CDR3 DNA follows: TGTGCCAGCAGTCCCTCGGACAGATCTAACACTGAAGCTTTCTTT.